The 23 T cell receptor beta chains reported below all come from one sample, sequenced in a study of T cell clonotyping in hematopoietic cell transplantation. Clones were read by immunoSEQ multiplex PCR, and TCRdb kept only the in-frame ones, dropping some. The sample contains some 28,000 clones, under 90% of which appear only once. The time point here: recipient sample about 28 days before transplant, after cytoreduction. The material was peripheral blood mononuclear cells, obtained before stem cell transplant. Receptors originate from a man aged 35-49 years with acute myeloid leukemia. Some clones in this sample may be carry-over from other donors' samples.

This rearrangement joins TRBV6-4 to TRBJ2-2; D unresolved. The CDR3 covers 12 residues. V dropped 9 bases and J dropped 0 bases, with 5 bases sitting between them. Germline lookup yields CDR1 MRHNA and CDR2 SNTAGT. CDR3 bases: TGTGCCAGACGGTCGAACACCGGGGAGCTGTTTTTT. It is translated as CARRSNTGELFF.

This clone was seen a few times. V and J are TRBV10-2 and TRBJ1-2; TRBD1 is a possible D gene (6 bases). In germline, CDR1 is WSHSY, CDR2 SAAADI. Trimming removed 8 bases from V and 6 bases from J, with 19 bases in between. The CDR3 consists of 14 residues. The CDR3 region is CASRGAGVRNGYTF. The CDR3 DNA sequence: TGCGCCAGCCGAGGGGCAGGGGTTCGGAATGGCTACACCTTC.

The chain combines TRBV13 with TRBJ2-1; a weak D match, TRBD2 (6 bases). Trimming cost V 5 bases and J 7 bases, with 15 bases left between them. Germline assignment: CDR1 PRHDT and CDR2 FYEKMQ (reference sequence). The CDR3 length is 14 residues. The CDR3 here is CASSTHGGQNEQFF. DNA of the CDR3: TGTGCCAGCAGCACCCACGGAGGGCAAAATGAGCAGTTCTTC.

The rearrangement joins TRBV11-2 to TRBJ1-1; D gene ambiguous. Germline loops: CDR1 SGHAT, CDR2 FQNNGV. V lost 1 base, J lost 4 bases, and 10 bases lay in between. The CDR3 contains 14 residues. The DNA for the CDR3 is TGTGCCAGCAGCTTAGCAGCAGGACGCACTGAAGCTTTCTTT. This translates into CASSLAAGRTEAFF.

The chain combines TRBV6-1 with TRBJ1-3, with a possible D match to TRBD1 (5 bases). The CDR3 spans 17 residues. The V end was cut by 4 bases, the J end by 7 bases, with 23 bases between. The germline CDR1 and CDR2 sequences are MNHNS and SASEGT. CDR3 loop: CASSVTEVVGRGNTIYF. The DNA of the CDR3 is TGTGCCAGCAGTGTGACAGAAGTGGTGGGTCGCGGGAACACCATATATTTT.

The V gene is TRBV28, the J gene TRBJ1-1; 7 positions match TRBD1. The CDR3 covers 13 residues. The J segment lost 1 base and the V segment lost 4 bases, leaving 0 bases of the junction unmatched. In germline, CDR1 is MDHEN, CDR2 SYDVKM. The CDR3 DNA follows: TGTGCCAGCAGTTGGGACAGGAACACTGAAGCTTTCTTT. This sequence encodes CASSWDRNTEAFF.

This rearrangement joins TRBV6-5 to TRBJ1-1; D call uncertain. Trimming pared 5 bases from V and 3 bases from J, leaving 7 bases between. Germline values: CDR1 MNHEY, CDR2 SVGAGI. The CDR3 has 12 residues. CDR3 sequence reads: CASSGRDTEAFF. CDR3 in DNA: TGTGCCAGCAGTGGACGGGACACTGAAGCTTTCTTT.

This chain joins TRBV4-1 and TRBJ1-2, with D tentatively TRBD1 (6 bases). The ends were cut back, 1 base at V and 4 bases at J, with 19 bases in the middle. From germline, CDR1 is MGHRA and CDR2 YSYEKL. This CDR3 contains 17 residues. In DNA form, the CDR3 reads TGCGCCAGCAGCCAAGTTCTTACGGGGGCTGCTATCTATGGCTACACCTTC. This gives the protein CASSQVLTGAAIYGYTF.

This chain connects TRBV11-2 to TRBJ1-4; D is unresolved. V was pared by 1 base and J by 5 bases, with 11 bases between. The CDR3 loop spans 15 amino acids. CDR1 and CDR2 from the germline V gene are SGHAT and FQNNGV. CDR3 protein: CASSLGTAENEKLFF. The CDR3 DNA follows: TGTGCCAGCAGCTTAGGTACAGCGGAGAATGAAAAACTGTTTTTT.

This clone was counted once. This chain joins TRBV11-2 and TRBJ2-5, with TRBD2 identical over 13 bases. J lost 5 bases, V lost 5 bases, and 5 bases had no gene match. This CDR3 is built from 15 residues. Germline loops: CDR1 SGHAT, CDR2 FQNNGV. The CDR3 loop is CASSGLAGDGETQYF. The CDR3 DNA is TGTGCCAGCAGCGGACTAGCGGGAGATGGGGAGACCCAGTACTTC.

The chain links TRBV21-1 to TRBJ2-7. TRBV21-1 is assigned pseudogene status. The CDR3 has 13 amino acids. CDR3 DNA: TGTGCCAGCAGCCGACGGTTTCCAGTGGGGCAGTACTTC. This encodes CASSRRFPVGQYF.

In the case of this clone: Sequence at one end of the junction differs from germline and may be a read error. V and J are TRBV7-7 and TRBJ2-1; TRBD1 aligns across 10 bases. The CDR3 loop spans 13 amino acids. From germline, CDR1 is SSHAT and CDR2 FNYEAQ (reference sequence). CDR3 sequence (DNA): TGTGCTAGCAGCCCCCGGGACAGGGGCGAGCAGTTCTTC. It translates to CASSPRDRGEQFF.

The chain carries TRBV6-1 and TRBJ2-7; no definite D call. Trimming cost V 3 bases and J 3 bases, with 6 bases left between them. This CDR3 has 12 amino acids. The V gene's germline CDR1 is MNHNS and CDR2 SASEGT. The CDR3 here is CASSDPGYEQYF. The CDR3 coding sequence is TGTGCCAGCAGTGACCCAGGCTACGAGCAGTACTTC.

V and J are TRBV5-1 and TRBJ1-1; no definite D call. The V gene's germline CDR1 is SGHRS and CDR2 YFSETQ. CDR3 size: 14 residues. V was clipped by 6 bases and J by 3 bases, with 15 bases between them. CDR3 DNA sequence: TGCGCCAGCATCCGGGGTCACGGGGACACTGAAGCTTTCTTT. Its translation: CASIRGHGDTEAFF. Combining the CDR3 with reference TRBV5-1 and TRBJ1-1 gives the whole variable domain KAGVTQTPRYLIKTRGQQVTLSCSPISGHRSVSWYQQTPGQGLQFLFEYFSETQRNKGNFPGRFSGRQFSNSRSEMNVSTLELGDSALYLCASIRGHGDTEAFFGQGTRLTVV.

The V call is TRBV28, the J call TRBJ1-5; a weak D match, TRBD1 (5 bases). The CDR3 runs 12 residues. Trimming took off 5 bases at V and 4 bases at J, with 6 bases between the two ends. Germline CDR1 and CDR2: MDHEN and SYDVKM. In nucleotides, the CDR3 is TGTGCCAGCAGTCCAGGGAATCAGCCCCAGCATTTT. This sequence encodes CASSPGNQPQHF.

The chain joins TRBV30 to TRBJ2-7; D ambiguous. The CDR3 has 12 amino acids. Trimming shortened V by 8 bases and J by 2 bases, and 13 bases separated the two germline ends. Germline CDR1 GTSNPN, CDR2 SVGIG (reference sequence). The CDR3 coding sequence is TGTGCCGGCGTCGTGCCCCCCTACGAGCAGTACTTC. This translates into CAGVVPPYEQYF.

The CDR3 DNA follows: TGTGCCAGCAGCTTCCCAGGGGGCACCCTCGCTGGGGCCAACGTCCTGACTTTC. Its protein is CASSFPGGTLAGANVLTF. The rearrangement links TRBV5-6 to TRBJ2-6; 8 positions agree with TRBD1. Unmatched junction bases numbered 9, after V lost 2 bases and J lost 2 bases. The CDR3 extends over 18 amino acids. Germline V CDR1 and CDR2: SGHDT, YYEEEE.

This clone was seen more than once but under ten times. This chain uses TRBV5-1 with TRBJ1-5, with 7 bases lining up with TRBD1. The CDR3 loop spans 15 amino acids. V shed 0 bases, J shed 6 bases, and the junction held 6 bases outside the gene matches. Germline V gene sequence: CDR1 SGHRS, CDR2 YFSETQ. In nucleotides, the CDR3 is TGCGCCAGCAGCTTGGACAGGGGCGGGGGTCAGCCCCAGCATTTT. Translation: CASSLDRGGGQPQHF.

Only one count was recorded for this clone. The chain uses TRBV20-1 and TRBJ1-1, with D uncertain. V was pared by 7 bases and J by 2 bases, with 8 bases between. From germline, CDR1 is DFQATT and CDR2 SNEGSKA (reference sequence). This CDR3 region has 11 residues. CDR3 protein: CSGTGNTEAFF. CDR3 nucleotide sequence: TGCAGTGGGACGGGTAACACTGAAGCTTTCTTT.

This chain joins TRBV6-5 and TRBJ1-3; perhaps TRBD1 as D (5 bases). This CDR3 has 16 residues. The germline CDR1 and CDR2 sequences are MNHEY and SVGAGI. V was pared by 0 bases and J by 0 bases, with 9 bases between. CDR3 DNA: TGTGCCAGCAGTTACTCGATCAGGGCCTCTGGAAACACCATATATTTT. Amino acid sequence: CASSYSIRASGNTIYF.

This chain links TRBV7-9 with TRBJ1-1; D is unclear. V was cut by 3 bases and J by 7 bases, with 9 bases left in between. Germline CDR1 is SEHNR and CDR2 is FQNEAQ (reference sequence). The CDR3 covers 12 residues. The CDR3 region has the DNA TGTGCCAGCAGCTTGTCGGGGATTGAAGCTTTCTTT. Its protein is CASSLSGIEAFF.

This chain connects TRBV7-9 to TRBJ1-5; maybe TRBD1 (6 bases). V lost 5 bases and J lost 4, with 9 bases in between. Germline assignment: CDR1 SEHNR and CDR2 FQNEAQ (reference sequence). The CDR3 runs 13 residues. The CDR3 DNA sequence: TGTGCCAGCAGCCTAGACAGGAATCAGCCCCAGCATTTT. Its translation: CASSLDRNQPQHF.

The chain carries TRBV5-1 and TRBJ2-7; 9 bases are shared with TRBD1. The germline V gene has CDR1 SGHRS and CDR2 YFSETQ. The CDR3 runs to 16 residues. Germline trimming cut 4 bases from V and 7 bases from J; bases unmatched to any gene: 15. The CDR3 is CASSAAPGQGTGEQYF. In DNA form, the CDR3 reads TGCGCCAGCAGCGCGGCCCCGGGACAGGGTACGGGGGAGCAGTACTTC.